A selection of T cell receptor beta chains follows, all from one sample in a study of T cells in Graves' hyperthyroidism and ophthalmopathy. MiXCR, applied by TCRdb to the multiplex PCR reads, yields one record per CDR3 protein. The table shows approximately 700,000 distinct CDR3 sequences, with over 15% occurring only once. Sequenced: blood. These receptors were taken from a man between 18 and 35 years old with Graves' hyperthyroidism. The CDR3 runs from the conserved cysteine through the conserved F or W. The order of the fields is D gene, clone size, V gene, CDR3 length, J gene, CDR3 protein, CDR3 DNA. The D gene is left open where the match is weak. For some rows the clone size is stated as once, few or many, or as a class when expanded; others skip it.

D gene: NA; clone size: NA; V gene: TRBV20-1; CDR3 length: 14; J gene: TRBJ1-6; CDR3 protein: CSARAQGQVSPLHF; CDR3 DNA: TGCAGTGCTAGAGCCCAGGGTCAGGTTTCACCCCTCCACTTT
D gene: NA; clone size: NA; V gene: TRBV29-1; CDR3 length: 14; J gene: TRBJ2-3; CDR3 protein: CSVGRLTGTDTQYF; CDR3 DNA: TGCAGCGTTGGCCGACTTACGGGGACAGATACGCAGTATTTT
D gene: TRBD2; clone size: NA; V gene: TRBV20-1; CDR3 length: 16; J gene: TRBJ2-7; CDR3 protein: CSADPSLAGDSYEQYF; CDR3 DNA: TGCAGTGCGGACCCTTCACTAGCGGGGGACAGCTACGAGCAGTACTTC
D gene: TRBD2; clone size: many; V gene: TRBV6-1; CDR3 length: 15; J gene: TRBJ2-7; CDR3 protein: CASSAPGLASYEQYF; CDR3 DNA: TGTGCCAGCAGTGCTCCGGGACTAGCTTCCTACGAGCAGTACTTC
D gene: NA; clone size: NA; V gene: TRBV19; CDR3 length: 15; J gene: TRBJ2-4; CDR3 protein: CASSFGRRSQNIQYF; CDR3 DNA: TGTGCCAGTAGTTTCGGGCGGAGGAGTCAAAACATTCAGTACTTC
D gene: TRBD1; clone size: many; V gene: TRBV28; CDR3 length: 15; J gene: TRBJ2-2; CDR3 protein: CASSLGRGLNGELFF; CDR3 DNA: TGTGCCAGCAGTTTAGGCAGGGGGCTTAACGGGGAGCTGTTTTTT
D gene: TRBD1; clone size: many; V gene: TRBV12-3/TRBV12-4; CDR3 length: 15; J gene: TRBJ2-1; CDR3 protein: CASYPRDRRWNEQFF; CDR3 DNA: TGTGCCAGCTATCCCCGGGACAGGCGTTGGAATGAGCAGTTCTTC
D gene: NA; clone size: NA; V gene: TRBV20-1; CDR3 length: 16; J gene: TRBJ1-2; CDR3 protein: CSARGEGRSGNYGYTF; CDR3 DNA: TGCAGTGCTAGAGGGGAGGGTCGAAGTGGTAACTATGGCTACACCTTC
D gene: NA; clone size: NA; V gene: TRBV3-2; CDR3 length: 15; J gene: TRBJ2-1; CDR3 protein: CAGFWSGTAYNEQFF; CDR3 DNA: TGTGCCGGCTTTTGGTCCGGGACAGCTTACAATGAGCAGTTCTTC
D gene: NA; clone size: NA; V gene: TRBV12-3/TRBV12-4; CDR3 length: 14; J gene: TRBJ1-2; CDR3 protein: CASSFRIPGLGYTF; CDR3 DNA: TGTGCCAGCAGTTTCCGGATTCCGGGTCTTGGCTACACCTTC
D gene: NA; clone size: NA; V gene: TRBV19; CDR3 length: 14; J gene: TRBJ2-2; CDR3 protein: CASQRVLNTGELFF; CDR3 DNA: TGTGCCAGCCAGCGGGTTCTGAACACCGGGGAGCTGTTTTTT
D gene: NA; clone size: many; V gene: TRBV29-1; CDR3 length: 16; J gene: TRBJ1-5; CDR3 protein: CSVEDRRQDSNQPQHF; CDR3 DNA: TGCAGCGTTGAAGATCGGAGACAGGATAGCAATCAGCCCCAGCATTTT
D gene: TRBD2; clone size: NA; V gene: TRBV6-4; CDR3 length: 16; J gene: TRBJ2-3; CDR3 protein: CASSDLGGRAMNTQYF; CDR3 DNA: TGTGCCAGCAGCGACTTAGGCGGGAGGGCCATGAATACGCAGTATTTT
D gene: TRBD2; clone size: many; V gene: TRBV28; CDR3 length: 15; J gene: TRBJ2-7; CDR3 protein: CASRFTSGSSYEQYF; CDR3 DNA: TGTGCCAGCAGATTTACTAGCGGGAGTTCCTACGAGCAGTACTTC